What follows describes a single TCR beta chain. Its antigen remains unidentified. These data are taken from a study of shared clonotypes between healthy human individuals. Assay execution took place at the deep level. Replicate PCRs from sorted subsets contained roughly 190 ng DNA, which is some 30,000 T cell genomes. The method was immunoSEQ multiplex PCR; TCRdb's version includes in-frame clones alone and lacks a portion of them. Found here are 760,000 or so clones, about 96% of them singletons; the top ten hold under 0.3%. Terminally differentiated effector memory CD45RA+ cells were excluded by CCR7 positive selection of CD45RO-negative cells. Study-wide results and limits: Generation of non-shared clonotypes was less probable than generation of clonotypes shared by all four donors.

The CDR3 runs 15 residues. J lost 0 bases, V lost 0 bases, and 2 bases had no gene match. Per germline, CDR1 SGDLS and CDR2 YYNGEE. Sequencing used naive CD8+ T cells sorted from blood. This sequence joins TRBV9 and TRBJ2-7, with 8 bases matching TRBD2. This TCR came from a man aged 25 to 40 in good health. The CDR3, as DNA: TGTGCCAGCAGCGTAGAAAGCGGGAGCTCCTACGAGCAGTACTTC. Translated: CASSVESGSSYEQYF.